Listed here are 10 T cell receptor beta chains from one sample, sequenced in a study of blood T cell repertoires in COVID-19. Sequencing used immunoSEQ multiplex PCR; TCRdb keeps in-frame clones, though not all of them. Found here are approximately 62,000 clones, 75% to 90% of them singletons; the top ten hold approximately 8.3%. Sequencing input: peripheral blood. These TCRs come from a human donor with active COVID-19. The donor label of this sample is uncertain.

V is TRBV7-3 and J is TRBJ1-2; no clear D. The germline gives CDR1 SGHTA, CDR2 FQGTGA. CDR3 length equals 14 residues. V gave up 3 bases and J gave up 0 bases, with 8 bases separating them. CDR3 sequence: CASSLTPANYGYTF. The CDR3 DNA reads as TGTGCCAGCAGCTTGACACCAGCTAACTATGGCTACACCTTC.

This sequence joins TRBV2 and TRBJ1-5; the D gene is possibly TRBD1 (6 bases). V lost 7 bases and J lost 3, with 16 bases in between. The CDR3 is 15 residues long. CDR1 is SNHLY, CDR2 FYNNEI, per germline. The CDR3 DNA is TGTGCCAGCACCGTGTCGGGACAATTCAATCAGCCCCAGCATTTT. Translating it yields CASTVSGQFNQPQHF.

This clone showed up just once. This rearrangement joins TRBV27 to TRBJ2-7; TRBD2 agrees at 16 bases. The CDR3 has 18 amino acids. V lost 1 base, J lost 3 bases, and 6 bases stayed unmatched. In germline, CDR1 is MNHEY, CDR2 SMNVEV (reference sequence). The CDR3 sequence is CASSLLGLAGGPFYEQYF. In DNA form, the CDR3 reads TGTGCCAGCAGTTTATTGGGACTAGCGGGGGGGCCCTTCTACGAGCAGTACTTC.

This chain joins TRBV28 and TRBJ1-6; D gene uncertain. Trimming pared 6 bases from V and 0 bases from J, leaving 9 bases between. Germline V gene lookup returns CDR1 MDHEN and CDR2 SYDVKM. The CDR3 is 15 amino acids. This chain's CDR3 is CASSSGGSYNSPLHF. For the CDR3, the DNA is TGTGCCAGCAGCTCCGGCGGCTCCTATAATTCACCCCTCCACTTT.

V usage is TRBV10-3 and J usage is TRBJ2-6; 10 bases map to TRBD1. Germline V gene lookup returns CDR1 ENHRY and CDR2 SYGVKD. The CDR3 runs 19 residues. V gave up 1 base and J gave up 1 base; unmatched junction bases: 7. CDR3 amino acids: CAISEFSGTGVSGANVLTF. CDR3 nucleotides: TGTGCCATCAGTGAGTTCTCCGGGACAGGGGTATCTGGGGCCAACGTCCTGACTTTC.

V usage is TRBV11-3 and J usage is TRBJ2-5; 7 bases map to TRBD2. Germline CDR1 reads SGHNT; CDR2 reads YENEEA. Unmatched junction bases numbered 6, after V lost 1 base and J lost 4 bases. The length of the CDR3 is 15 residues. The CDR3 is CASSLAGAGAETQYF. Written as DNA, the CDR3 is TGTGCCAGCAGCTTAGCCGGGGCGGGAGCAGAGACCCAGTACTTC.

The chain has TRBV5-6 and TRBJ1-2; unclear D gene. CDR3 length equals 14 residues. The V gene's germline CDR1 is SGHDT and CDR2 YYEEEE. The V gene lost 2 bases and the J gene lost 4 bases, with 12 bases spanning the gap. The CDR3 sequence is CASSLGVPSYGYTF. In nucleotides, the CDR3 is TGTGCCAGCAGCTTAGGAGTACCCAGCTATGGCTACACCTTC.

The chain carries TRBV5-4 and TRBJ2-3, with 11 positions matching TRBD2. Looked up from germline, CDR1 is SGHNT and CDR2 is YYREEE (reference sequence). V shed 1 base and J 2 bases; nucleotides not matched to a gene: 3. The CDR3 is made up of 16 amino acids. CDR3 residues: CASSLPGLAVTDTQYF. The CDR3 DNA sequence: TGTGCCAGCAGCTTGCCGGGACTAGCGGTCACAGATACGCAGTATTTT.

The chain employs TRBV7-9 and TRBJ1-1, with 8 bases that match TRBD1. J gave up 10 bases and V 4 bases, and 8 bases lay outside the gene matches. This CDR3 has 13 residues. Germline CDR1 SEHNR, CDR2 FQNEAQ (reference sequence). This CDR3 reads CASSYDRGGRAFF. CDR3 nucleotides: TGTGCCAGCAGCTATGACAGGGGAGGGCGAGCTTTCTTT.

V is TRBV28 and J is TRBJ2-1; 8 positions agree with TRBD1. V shed 5 bases and J 7 bases; nucleotides not matched to a gene: 10. The CDR3 loop spans 15 amino acids. The V gene's germline CDR1 is MDHEN and CDR2 SYDVKM. The DNA for the CDR3 is TGTGCCAGCAGTGCCGACAGGGGACCACAAAATGAGCAGTTCTTC. Its translation is CASSADRGPQNEQFF.